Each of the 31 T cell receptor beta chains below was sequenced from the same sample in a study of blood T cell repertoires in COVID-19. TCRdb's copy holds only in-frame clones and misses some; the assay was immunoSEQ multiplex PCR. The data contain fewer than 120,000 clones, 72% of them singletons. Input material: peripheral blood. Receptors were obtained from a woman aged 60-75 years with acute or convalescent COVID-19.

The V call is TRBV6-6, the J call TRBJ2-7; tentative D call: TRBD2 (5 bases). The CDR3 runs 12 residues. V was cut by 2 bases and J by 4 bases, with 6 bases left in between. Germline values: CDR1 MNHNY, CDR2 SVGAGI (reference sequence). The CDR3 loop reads CASSYRGYEQYF. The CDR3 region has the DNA TGTGCCAGCAGTTACCGGGGTTACGAGCAGTACTTC.

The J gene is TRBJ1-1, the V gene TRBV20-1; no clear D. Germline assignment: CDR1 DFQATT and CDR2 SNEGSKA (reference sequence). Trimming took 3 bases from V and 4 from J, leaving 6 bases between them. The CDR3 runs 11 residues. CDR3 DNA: TGCAGTGCTAGGGAGCGCACTGAAGCTTTCTTT. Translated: CSARERTEAFF.

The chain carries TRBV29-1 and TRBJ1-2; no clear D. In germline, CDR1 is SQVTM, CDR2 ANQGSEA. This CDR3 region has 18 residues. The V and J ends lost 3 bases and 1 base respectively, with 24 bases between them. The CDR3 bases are TGCAGCGTTGAGCCAGGCCCCAATCCAAACTGGTATAACTATGGCTACACCTTC. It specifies CSVEPGPNPNWYNYGYTF.

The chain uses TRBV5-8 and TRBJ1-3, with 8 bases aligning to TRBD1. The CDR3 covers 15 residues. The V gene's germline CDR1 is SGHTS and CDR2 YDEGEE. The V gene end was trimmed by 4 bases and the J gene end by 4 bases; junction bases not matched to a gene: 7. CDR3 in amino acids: CASSPRTGFGNTIYF. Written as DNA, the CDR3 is TGTGCCAGCAGCCCTCGGACAGGGTTCGGAAACACCATATATTTT.

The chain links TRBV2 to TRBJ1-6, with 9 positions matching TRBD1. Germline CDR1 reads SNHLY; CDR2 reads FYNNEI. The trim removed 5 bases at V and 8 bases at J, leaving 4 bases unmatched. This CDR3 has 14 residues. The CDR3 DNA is TGTGCCAGCAGTCCGGGACAGGGATATTCACCCCTCCACTTT. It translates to CASSPGQGYSPLHF.

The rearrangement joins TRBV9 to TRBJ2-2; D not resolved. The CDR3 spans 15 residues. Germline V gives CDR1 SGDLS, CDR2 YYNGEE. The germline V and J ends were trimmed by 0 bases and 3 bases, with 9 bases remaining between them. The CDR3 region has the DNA TGTGCCAGCAGCGTAGGTAGTACCCACACCGGGGAGCTGTTTTTT. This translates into CASSVGSTHTGELFF.

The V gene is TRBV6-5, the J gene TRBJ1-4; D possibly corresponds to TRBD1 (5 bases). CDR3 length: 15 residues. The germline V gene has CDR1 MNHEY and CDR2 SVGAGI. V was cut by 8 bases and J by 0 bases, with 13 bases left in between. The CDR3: CASGALLSTNEKLFF. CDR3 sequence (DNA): TGTGCCAGCGGGGCACTGTTGTCAACTAATGAAAAACTGTTTTTT.

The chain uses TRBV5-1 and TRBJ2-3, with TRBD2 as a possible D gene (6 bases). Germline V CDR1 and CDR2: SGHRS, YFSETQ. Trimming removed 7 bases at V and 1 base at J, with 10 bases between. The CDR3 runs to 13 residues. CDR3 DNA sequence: TGCGCCAGCGGATCTAGCGGCACAGATACGCAGTATTTT. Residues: CASGSSGTDTQYF.

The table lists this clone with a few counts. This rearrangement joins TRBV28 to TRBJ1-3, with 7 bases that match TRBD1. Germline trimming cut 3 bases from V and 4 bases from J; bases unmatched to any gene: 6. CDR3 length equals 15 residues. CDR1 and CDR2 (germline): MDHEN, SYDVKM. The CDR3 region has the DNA TGTGCCAGCAGTTTGGAGGGGGCGGACGGAAACACCATATATTTT. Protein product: CASSLEGADGNTIYF.

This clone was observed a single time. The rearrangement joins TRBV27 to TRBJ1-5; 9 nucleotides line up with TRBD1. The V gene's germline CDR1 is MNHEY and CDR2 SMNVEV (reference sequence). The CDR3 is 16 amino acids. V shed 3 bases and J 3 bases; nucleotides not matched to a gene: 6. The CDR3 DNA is TGTGCCAGCAGTTTTTCCGGGACAGGGATCAATCAGCCCCAGCATTTT. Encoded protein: CASSFSGTGINQPQHF.

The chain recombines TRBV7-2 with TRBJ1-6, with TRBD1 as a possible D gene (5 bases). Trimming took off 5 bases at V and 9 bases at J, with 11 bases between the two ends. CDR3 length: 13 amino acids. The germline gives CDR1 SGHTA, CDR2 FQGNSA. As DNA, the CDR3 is TGTGCCAGCAGCAATGGGGGGAGTTCACCCCTCCACTTT. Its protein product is CASSNGGSSPLHF.

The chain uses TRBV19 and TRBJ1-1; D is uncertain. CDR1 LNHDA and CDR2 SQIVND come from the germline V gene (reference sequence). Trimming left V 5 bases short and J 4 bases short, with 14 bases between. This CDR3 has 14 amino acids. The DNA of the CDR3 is TGTGCCAGTAGTCCTACGGTGGGGAGCACTGAAGCTTTCTTT. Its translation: CASSPTVGSTEAFF. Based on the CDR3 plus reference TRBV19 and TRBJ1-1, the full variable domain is DGGITQSPKYLFRKEGQNVTLSCEQNLNHDAMYWYRQDPGQGLRLIYYSQIVNDFQKGDIAEGYSVSREKKESFPLTVTSAQKNPTAFYLCASSPTVGSTEAFFGQGTRLTVV.

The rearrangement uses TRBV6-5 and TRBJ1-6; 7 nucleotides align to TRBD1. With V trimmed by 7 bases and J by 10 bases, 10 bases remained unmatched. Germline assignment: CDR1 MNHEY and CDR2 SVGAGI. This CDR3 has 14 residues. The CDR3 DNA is TGTGCCAGCACGCCAAAGGGGGCGACGTCACCCCTCCACTTT. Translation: CASTPKGATSPLHF.

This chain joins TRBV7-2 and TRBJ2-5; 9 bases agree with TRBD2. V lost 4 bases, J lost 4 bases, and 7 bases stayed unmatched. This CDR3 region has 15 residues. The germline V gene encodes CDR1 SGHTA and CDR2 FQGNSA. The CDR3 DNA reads TGTGCCAGCAGCTCACGACTAGCGGTAGGAGAGACCCAGTACTTC. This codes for CASSSRLAVGETQYF.

This chain's CDR3 is CASTEDRGTSEAFF. CDR3 sequence (DNA): TGCGCCAGCACCGAGGACAGGGGTACGTCTGAAGCTTTCTTT. This chain connects TRBV10-2 to TRBJ1-1; 9 positions match TRBD1. Germline loops: CDR1 WSHSY, CDR2 SAAADI. This CDR3 has 14 amino acids. The V segment lost 7 bases and the J segment 6 bases; nucleotides outside the gene matches: 9.

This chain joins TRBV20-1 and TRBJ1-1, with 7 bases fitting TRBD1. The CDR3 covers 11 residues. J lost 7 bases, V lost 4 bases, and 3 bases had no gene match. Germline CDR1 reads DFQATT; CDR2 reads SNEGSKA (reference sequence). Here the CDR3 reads CSATRTGEAFF. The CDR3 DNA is TGCAGTGCTACCCGGACAGGTGAAGCTTTCTTT.

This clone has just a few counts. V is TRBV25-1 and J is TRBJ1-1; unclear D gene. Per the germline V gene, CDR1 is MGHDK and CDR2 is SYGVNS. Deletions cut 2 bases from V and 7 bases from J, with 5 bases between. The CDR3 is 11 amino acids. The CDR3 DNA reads TGTGCCAGCAGTGAACAGTTTGAAGCTTTCTTT. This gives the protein CASSEQFEAFF.

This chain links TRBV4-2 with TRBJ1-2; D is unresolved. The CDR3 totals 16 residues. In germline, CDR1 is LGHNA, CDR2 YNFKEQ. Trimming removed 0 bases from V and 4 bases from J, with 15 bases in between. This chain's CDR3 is CASSQEVGVGGYGYTF. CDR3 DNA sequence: TGTGCCAGCAGCCAAGAGGTGGGTGTGGGAGGCTATGGCTACACCTTC.

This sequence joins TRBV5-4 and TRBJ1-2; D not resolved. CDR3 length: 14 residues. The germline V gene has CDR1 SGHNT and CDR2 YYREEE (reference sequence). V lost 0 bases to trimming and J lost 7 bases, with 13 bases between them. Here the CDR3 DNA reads TGTGCCAGCAGCTTGGATGTAGAGATCGGTGGCTACACCTTC. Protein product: CASSLDVEIGGYTF.

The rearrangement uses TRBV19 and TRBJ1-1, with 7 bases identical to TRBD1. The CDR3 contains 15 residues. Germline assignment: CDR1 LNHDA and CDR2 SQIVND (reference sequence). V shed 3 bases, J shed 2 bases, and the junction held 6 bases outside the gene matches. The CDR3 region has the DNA TGTGCCAGTAGTATGGGGACAGCGCCTAACACTGAAGCTTTCTTT. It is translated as CASSMGTAPNTEAFF.

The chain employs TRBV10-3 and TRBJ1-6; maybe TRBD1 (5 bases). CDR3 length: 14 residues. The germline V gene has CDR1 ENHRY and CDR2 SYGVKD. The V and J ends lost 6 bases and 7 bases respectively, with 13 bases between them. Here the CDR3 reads CAISQDQGNSPLHF. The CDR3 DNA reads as TGTGCCATCAGCCAAGACCAGGGAAATTCACCCCTCCACTTT.

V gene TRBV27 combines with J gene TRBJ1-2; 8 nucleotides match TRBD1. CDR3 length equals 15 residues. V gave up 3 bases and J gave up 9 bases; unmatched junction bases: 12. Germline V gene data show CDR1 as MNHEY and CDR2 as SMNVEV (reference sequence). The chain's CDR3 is CASSLSPQGAYSYTF. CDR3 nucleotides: TGTGCCAGCAGTTTGTCTCCCCAGGGGGCGTATAGCTACACCTTC.

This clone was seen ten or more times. The CDR3 DNA sequence: TGCGCCAGCAGTGAGTCCGGGACAGAAATCAGGGATTCACCCCTCCACTTT. Its translation is CASSESGTEIRDSPLHF. The rearrangement links TRBV10-1 to TRBJ1-6, with TRBD1 matching over 7 bases. The CDR3 covers 17 residues. CDR1 WNHNN and CDR2 SYGVQD come from the germline V gene (reference sequence). V shed 0 bases and J 8 bases; nucleotides not matched to a gene: 10.

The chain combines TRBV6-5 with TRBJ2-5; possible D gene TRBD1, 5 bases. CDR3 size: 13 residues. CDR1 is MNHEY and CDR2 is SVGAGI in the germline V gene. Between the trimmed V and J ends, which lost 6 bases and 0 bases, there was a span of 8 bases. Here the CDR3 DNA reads TGTGCCAGCAGAAGGGGATACCAAGAGACCCAGTACTTC. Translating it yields CASRRGYQETQYF.

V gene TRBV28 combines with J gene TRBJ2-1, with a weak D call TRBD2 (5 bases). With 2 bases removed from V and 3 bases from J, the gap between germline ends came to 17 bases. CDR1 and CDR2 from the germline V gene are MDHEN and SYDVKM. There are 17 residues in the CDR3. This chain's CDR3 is CASSLLYSGEGYNEQFF. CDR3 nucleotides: TGTGCCAGCAGTTTACTATACTCCGGAGAGGGCTACAATGAGCAGTTCTTC.

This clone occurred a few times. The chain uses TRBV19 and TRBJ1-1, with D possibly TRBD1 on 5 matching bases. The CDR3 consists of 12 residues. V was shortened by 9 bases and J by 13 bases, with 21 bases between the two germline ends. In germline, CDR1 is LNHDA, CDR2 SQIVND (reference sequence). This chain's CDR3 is CASERGSSNVFF. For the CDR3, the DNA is TGTGCCAGCGAAAGGGGTAGCTCGAATGTTTTCTTT.

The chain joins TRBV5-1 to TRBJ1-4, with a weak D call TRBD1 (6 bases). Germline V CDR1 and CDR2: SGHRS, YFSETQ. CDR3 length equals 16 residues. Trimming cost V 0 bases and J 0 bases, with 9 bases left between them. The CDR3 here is CASSLDRVSTNEKLFF. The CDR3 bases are TGCGCCAGCAGCTTGGACAGGGTATCAACTAATGAAAAACTGTTTTTT.

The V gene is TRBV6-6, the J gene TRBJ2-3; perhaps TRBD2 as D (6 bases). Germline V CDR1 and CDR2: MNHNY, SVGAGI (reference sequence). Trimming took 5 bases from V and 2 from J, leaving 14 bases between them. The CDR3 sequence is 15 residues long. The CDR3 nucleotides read TGTGCCAGCAGTCCAGGACTACTGGACACAGATACGCAGTATTTT. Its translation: CASSPGLLDTDTQYF.

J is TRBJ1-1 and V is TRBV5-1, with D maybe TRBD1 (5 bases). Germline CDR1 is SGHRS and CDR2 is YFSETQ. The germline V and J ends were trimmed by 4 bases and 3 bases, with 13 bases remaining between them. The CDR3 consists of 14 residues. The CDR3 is CASSPRRGDTEAFF. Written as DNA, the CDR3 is TGCGCCAGCAGCCCCAGACGGGGGGACACTGAAGCTTTCTTT.

The chain's CDR3 is CASSIQLRNEKLFF. DNA of the CDR3: TGTGCCAGTAGTATCCAACTGCGTAATGAAAAACTGTTTTTT. J is TRBJ1-4 and V is TRBV19; D is uncertain. Between the trimmed V and J ends, which lost 3 bases and 4 bases, there was a span of 9 bases. The CDR3 has 14 amino acids. Germline V gene data show CDR1 as LNHDA and CDR2 as SQIVND (reference sequence).

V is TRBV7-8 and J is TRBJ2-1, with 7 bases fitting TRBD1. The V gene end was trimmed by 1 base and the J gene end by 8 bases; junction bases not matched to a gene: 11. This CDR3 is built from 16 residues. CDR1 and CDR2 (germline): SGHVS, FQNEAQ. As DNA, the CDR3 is TGTGCCAGCAGCTTAGACCAAGGGGCAGGGGGATATGAGCAGTTCTTC. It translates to CASSLDQGAGGYEQFF.